This TCR beta chain was sequenced in a study of blood T cell repertoires in COVID-19. Germline lookup yields CDR1 KGHSH and CDR2 LQKENI. The length of the CDR3 is 16 residues. Trimming removed 1 base from V and 6 bases from J; junction bases left unmatched: 7. Source study methods: The assay estimated nucleated cells by amplifying reference gene primers. Data came from immunoSEQ multiplex PCR; TCRdb stores just in-frame clones and leaves some out. The D gene and trimming were derived from the DNA, and the V and J assignments and clone size from that table. The data contain under 150,000 clones, roughly three quarters of them singletons.

Input material: peripheral blood. The V call is TRBV18, the J call TRBJ2-1; 9 nucleotides line up with TRBD1. The TCR sequence derives from a man aged 55 to 69 with acute or convalescent COVID-19. The CDR3 here is CASSPQSSQGANEQFF. For the CDR3, the DNA is TGTGCCAGCTCACCACAATCTTCACAGGGGGCCAATGAGCAGTTCTTC.